What follows are 8 T cell receptor beta chains derived from one specimen sequenced in a study of T cells in Graves' hyperthyroidism and ophthalmopathy. The TCR beta CDR3 regions underwent amplification using RNA transcripts as the source. In the first-round RT-PCR of the TCR CDR3, the HTBI primer set was used. TCRdb reanalysed the multiplex PCR reads using MiXCR and keeps one entry per CDR3 protein. The sample holds a few hundred thousand distinct CDR3 sequences; 15% to 18% are singletons and the top ten take around 7.5%. The sequenced material came from blood. These receptor sequences come from a woman aged 25-40 years with Graves' hyperthyroidism.

Comments on this clonotype: A read error may be the cause here, since a much bigger clone is one base away. This rearrangement joins TRBV11-1 to TRBJ2-1; D is possibly TRBD1 (5 bases). The CDR3 extends over 12 amino acids. The germline V gene encodes CDR1 SGHAT and CDR2 FQDESV (reference sequence). Trimming removed 5 bases at V and 12 bases at J, with 14 bases between. CDR3: CASSHKGFGQFF. CDR3 nucleotides: TGTGCCAGCAGCCACAAGGGGTTTGGGCAGTTCTTC.

V and J are TRBV19 and TRBJ2-1; D not certain. Germline CDR1 is LNHDA and CDR2 is SQIVND (reference sequence). The CDR3 has 14 amino acids. The V end was cut by 7 bases, the J end by 0 bases, with 10 bases between. This CDR3 reads CASNEEHSYNEQFF. In DNA, the CDR3 is TGTGCCAGTAACGAGGAACACTCCTACAATGAGCAGTTCTTC.

At least ten counts were recorded for this clonotype. J is TRBJ2-3 and V is TRBV12-3 or TRBV12-4, with a tentative D call TRBD2 (5 bases). V was shortened by 6 bases and J by 0 bases, with 13 bases between the two germline ends. The CDR3 is made up of 15 amino acids. CDR3 amino acids: CASRPPGSSTDTQYF. Here the CDR3 DNA reads TGTGCCAGCAGACCGCCGGGGTCGAGCACAGATACGCAGTATTTT.

This clonotype has a handful of counts. This chain links TRBV20-1 with TRBJ2-7; D not certain. Trimming cost V 3 bases and J 0 bases, with 9 bases left between them. Germline V gene data show CDR1 as DFQATT and CDR2 as SNEGSKA (reference sequence). The CDR3 spans 13 residues. CDR3 sequence reads: CSASPGSSYEQYF. CDR3 DNA sequence: TGCAGTGCTAGCCCTGGAAGCTCCTACGAGCAGTACTTC.

As for this clonotype: A read error may account for a junction end that differs from germline. The genes are TRBV7-9 and TRBJ2-7, with TRBD2 identical over 8 bases. From germline, CDR1 is SEHNR and CDR2 FQNEAQ (reference sequence). The CDR3 sequence is 16 residues long. CDR3 in amino acids: CASSPLTPGRADEKYF. The CDR3 DNA follows: TGTGCCAGCAGCCCACTCACCCCCGGGAGGGCCGACGAGAAGTACTTC.

This clonotype was counted many times. The chain uses TRBV6-2 or TRBV6-3 and TRBJ2-1, with D possibly being TRBD1 or TRBD2 (5 bases each). Germline V CDR1 and CDR2: MNHEY, SVGEGT. The CDR3 length is 16 residues. V was shortened by 4 bases and J by 0 bases, with 13 bases between the two germline ends. CDR3 bases: TGTGCCAGCAGTTGGGCAGGGACCCCCTCCTACAATGAGCAGTTCTTC. Amino acids: CASSWAGTPSYNEQFF.

This clonotype has ten or more counts. The chain links TRBV3-1 to TRBJ2-3, with 9 nucleotides matching TRBD2. This CDR3 contains 15 residues. J gave up 4 bases and V 2 bases, and 4 bases lay outside the gene matches. In germline, CDR1 is LGHDT, CDR2 YNNKEL (reference sequence). The CDR3 reads CASSQSSGTPDTQYF. The DNA for the CDR3 is TGTGCCAGCAGCCAATCTAGCGGGACGCCAGATACGCAGTATTTT.

This clonotype turned up a few times. V gene TRBV14 combines with J gene TRBJ2-2, with 8 bases identical to TRBD2. Germline CDR1 SGHDN, CDR2 FVKESK. V lost 4 bases, J lost 7 bases, and 8 bases stayed unmatched. The CDR3 is made up of 15 amino acids. For the CDR3, the DNA is TGTGCCAGCAGCCCGGGGGGGCAGGGCGGCGGGGAGCTGTTTTTT. Residues: CASSPGGQGGGELFF.